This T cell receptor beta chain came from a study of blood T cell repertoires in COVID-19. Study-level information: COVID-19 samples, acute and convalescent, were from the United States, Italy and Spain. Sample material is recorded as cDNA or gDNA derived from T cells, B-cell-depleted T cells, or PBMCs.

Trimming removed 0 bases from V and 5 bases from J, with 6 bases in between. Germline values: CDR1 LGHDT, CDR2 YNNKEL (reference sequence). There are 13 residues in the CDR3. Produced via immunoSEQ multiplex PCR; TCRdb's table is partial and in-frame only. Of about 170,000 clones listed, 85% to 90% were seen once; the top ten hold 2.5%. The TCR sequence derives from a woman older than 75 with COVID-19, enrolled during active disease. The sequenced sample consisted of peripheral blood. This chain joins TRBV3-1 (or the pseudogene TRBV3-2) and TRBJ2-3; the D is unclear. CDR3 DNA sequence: TGTGCCAGCAGCCAAGATTATAGAGATACGCAGTATTTT. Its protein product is CASSQDYRDTQYF.